This T cell receptor beta chain is drawn from a study of T-cell reconstitution after alpha-beta-depleted transplantation in children. A TCRbeta library incorporating unique molecular identifiers was prepared. From the PCR reads, TCRdb called clonotypes with MiXCR, one entry per CDR3 protein. The table records 500,000 to 750,000 distinct CDR3 sequences, approximately 12% of them present only once. V lost 8 bases and J lost 7; bases outside the gene matches: 3. The CDR3 has 12 amino acids. Germline lookup yields CDR1 MNHEY and CDR2 SMNVEV (reference sequence). In regard to this clonotype: The antigen remains undetermined.

Points from the study as a whole: The authors attributed T-cell counts and diversity one year after transplant mostly to newly produced T cells. Diversity of TCRbeta at day 60 was high in some patients, arising from surviving recipient T cells and thymic progenitors. In patients about two months after transplant, alpha-beta T cells reportedly arose from several hundred expanded graft clones.

The rearrangement uses TRBV27 and TRBJ2-1, with TRBD2 matching 9 bases. The receptor comes from a male patient younger than 18 who had a stem cell transplant for acute myeloid leukemia, so the T cells may come from the graft donor. This material consisted of PBMCs, mostly from graft donor cells, taken 360 days after TCRalphabeta/CD19-depleted stem cell transplant. Written as DNA, the CDR3 is TGTGCCAGCCTGACTAGCGGTAATGAGCAGTTCTTC. It encodes CASLTSGNEQFF.